This entry lists 7 T cell receptor beta chains sequenced from one sample in a study of metastatic and nonmetastatic thyroid tumors. Each patient came to thyroid surgery without any prior treatment (of any kind). TCRdb re-called the PCR reads via MiXCR. The repertoire includes around 30,000 clones, under 25% of them detected once, and around 2.5% sits in the top ten. The sample was blood. The origin of the receptors is a female donor with papillary thyroid cancer or a benign thyroid nodule (not recorded which). Some clones in this sample may be carry-over from other donors' samples.

The genes are TRBV20-1 and TRBJ1-2, with 8 positions matching TRBD1. Germline V gives CDR1 DFQATT, CDR2 SNEGSKA (reference sequence). The V segment lost 2 bases and the J segment 8 bases; nucleotides outside the gene matches: 13. The CDR3 sequence is 15 residues long. Here the CDR3 reads CSARWGQGAFGGYTF. CDR3 bases: TGCAGTGCTAGATGGGGGCAGGGGGCTTTCGGAGGCTACACCTTC.

This clone was recorded many times. This rearrangement joins TRBV20-1 to TRBJ2-3, with 11 bases lining up with TRBD2. CDR1 and CDR2 from the germline V gene are DFQATT and SNEGSKA (reference sequence). This CDR3 spans 14 amino acids. With V trimmed by 5 bases and J by 5 bases, 6 bases remained unmatched. The CDR3: CSAHLAGGRDTQYF. CDR3 DNA sequence: TGCAGTGCTCATTTAGCGGGAGGGCGAGATACGCAGTATTTT.

This clone was recorded at least ten times. V gene TRBV20-1 combines with J gene TRBJ1-1; a weak D match, TRBD1 (5 bases). CDR1 DFQATT and CDR2 SNEGSKA come from the germline V gene (reference sequence). This CDR3 region has 13 residues. The V end was cut by 6 bases, the J end by 3 bases, with 14 bases between. As DNA, the CDR3 is TGCAGTGCGGCCCCAGGGTATGACACTGAAGCTTTCTTT. This gives the protein CSAAPGYDTEAFF.

Concerning this clone itself: Relative to the germline gene, one junction end is altered; a read error may explain this. V and J are TRBV27 and TRBJ1-1; TRBD1 might be the D (5 bases). Germline CDR1 and CDR2: MNHEY and SMNVEV (reference sequence). This CDR3 contains 14 residues. CDR3 DNA: TGTTCCAGCAGTTCGGGACTGGGGCTCACTGAAGCTTTCTTT. Amino acid sequence: CSSSSGLGLTEAFF.

This clone was observed a few times. One end of the junction does not line up with germline, which may come from a read error. The rearrangement uses TRBV6-1 and TRBJ1-1; D might be TRBD1 (6 bases). Germline V CDR1 and CDR2: MNHNS, SASEGT. CDR3 length: 11 amino acids. CDR3 region: CASSRQVEASF. CDR3 DNA: TGTGCCAGCAGCCGACAGGTTGAAGCTTCCTTT.

V and J are TRBV7-2 and TRBJ2-7; 11 bases match TRBD1. CDR3 size: 14 residues. With 3 bases clipped from V and 7 bases from J, the junction kept 5 bases outside the gene matches. In germline, CDR1 is SGHTA, CDR2 FQGNSA. DNA for the CDR3: TGTGCCAGCAGCTTTGGACAGGGGGCGCGAGAGCAGTACTTC. Protein product: CASSFGQGAREQYF.

The sample holds many counts of this clone. The genes are TRBV24-1 and TRBJ1-5; D unresolved. CDR1 KGHDR and CDR2 SFDVKD come from the germline V gene. The V end was cut by 0 bases, the J end by 4 bases, with 9 bases between. The CDR3 length is 15 residues. The CDR3 loop is CATSDLREPNQPQHF. The CDR3 DNA sequence: TGTGCCACCAGTGATTTGAGGGAGCCGAATCAGCCCCAGCATTTT.